This T cell receptor (beta chain) was captured in a study of T cells in Graves' hyperthyroidism and ophthalmopathy. Overall study results and limits: Through a model of 13 V-J features, ophthalmopathy was separated from stable hyperthyroidism.

A few counts support this clonotype. Its antigen is unidentified. Researchers took RNA transcripts and amplified the TCR beta CDR3 regions from them. When the TCR CDR3 underwent first-round RT-PCR, the HTBI primer set was used. Using its own MiXCR run on the multiplex PCR reads, TCRdb lists one record per CDR3 protein. The data show a few hundred thousand distinct CDR3 sequences, with approximately 25% seen just once and around 67% held by the top ten. The V gene's germline CDR1 is MNHEY and CDR2 SVGEGT. The CDR3 is 12 amino acids. V was clipped by 7 bases and J by 2 bases, with 8 bases between them. The source of this sequence is a man over 45 with Graves' hyperthyroidism. V and J are TRBV6-2 or TRBV6-3 and TRBJ2-5; D is unclear. Sequencing used blood. CDR3 protein: CASTFAQETQYF. The CDR3 coding sequence is TGTGCCAGCACTTTTGCTCAAGAGACCCAGTACTTC.